This T cell receptor beta chain was captured in a study of identical twins (dated by TCRdb to 2015 to 2016). With regard to the full study: The study deep-sequenced TCR alpha and beta repertoires from monozygotic twins, unrelated adults of various ages and cord blood to test whether fetal clonotypes persist. To rule out contamination, the twin experiments were replicated at different times with different library preparation protocols.

Overall study outcomes, separate from this receptor: The excess sharing between twins in beta out-of-frame sequences was weaker because fewer shared sequences reduced the signal-to-noise ratio. Abundant cord blood beta clonotypes had fewer insertions, young adult naive repertoires showed a similar but weaker trend, and memory repertoires showed no such trend. Out-of-frame TCR alpha sequences shared between twins showed an excess of low generation-probability sequences compared with coincidental sharing between unrelated individuals. Out-of-frame TCR alpha sharing in monozygotic twins was systematically underestimated by recombination models, whereas sharing between unrelated individuals was in agreement with the recombination models. Invariant T cells such as MAIT and iNKT could partly confound zero-insertion analyses, though diverse VJ usage argued against this for most clonotypes. Because the same donors could not be followed over many years, conclusions were based on cross-sectional statistical analysis.

After removal of 3 bases from V and 1 base from J, the junction retains 5 bases not matched to a gene. The germline V gene sets CDR1 to LGHNT and CDR2 to FRNRAP. The CDR3 contains 16 residues, cysteine and valine counted. Just the 48-base CDR3 DNA is kept, in frame starting at base 1. Receptors were amplified or captured by 5' RACE. For sequencing, an Illumina HiSeq 2000 was employed. Template switching added a universal primer binding site, and the final cDNA carried a unique molecular identifier that allowed TCR cDNA molecules to be counted accurately. Specific primers in the conserved constant-segment region were used to synthesize first-strand cDNA for the TCR alpha and beta chains. To control for contamination, every cDNA library was double barcoded, receiving both a SMART-Mk sample barcode and Illumina barcodes. TruSeq adapter sequences, together with Illumina sample barcodes, were added in two successive PCR steps. The TCR alpha and beta cDNA libraries were sequenced on the Illumina HiSeq platform using custom primers. In the paper's pipeline: Unique molecular identifiers were extracted from raw reads with MiGEC, and CDR3 positions were determined with MiXCR. Recombination models were inferred per individual with the repgenHMM and IGoR tools using an EM algorithm. Shared clonotype analysis was performed with the tcR package in R, normalizing sharing by the product of cloneset sizes. To study raw recombination without the effects of thymic and clonal selection, out-of-frame nonproductive sequences were analyzed. The raw public reads went through TCRdb reprocessing: fastp at Q25, MiXCR clone calling, in-frame beta chains kept. All rows with the same CDR3 protein become a single entry with the most common DNA and genes. The V and J calls, along with clone size, are taken from TCRdb and not from the paper's own processing. The sample profile shows 450,000 to 600,000 distinct CDR3 sequences; around 22% of them were found once. The ten biggest clones cover approximately 0.49% of the sample.

Only healthy Caucasian donors were included. Three pairs of female monozygotic twins, all aged about 18 to 30 years, made up the twin cohort. Positive isolation kits from Invitrogen were used to isolate CD4+ and CD8+ T cell populations. In regard to this clonotype: Its specific antigen is unknown. Within one base of it there is no much larger clone, and no base qualities were kept.

This sample was also put to use in a study of yellow fever vaccine responses in identical twins. As that second paper reports: According to the authors, the vaccine-induced T cell response in identical twins seemed to be partly convergent and partly specific to each individual. In the study, vaccine-responding T cell clones were precisely tracked in identical twins.

Material: CD4+ T cells sorted from blood. The sequence links TRBV12-5 to TRBJ2-7; 11 bases in between match TRBD2. This sequence was found in a woman in her late teens or twenties in good health. At the DNA level, the sequence is TGTGCTAGTGGTTTTCGGACTAGCGGGCCATCCTACGAGCAGTACGTC. This gives the protein CASGFRTSGPSYEQYV.